This TCR beta chain appears in the sequencing data of a study of a mutant IDH1 vaccine in newly diagnosed glioma. Germline V gene data show CDR1 as LNHDA and CDR2 as SQIVND (reference sequence). This CDR3 is built from 15 residues. Trimming removed 8 bases from V and 9 bases from J; junction bases left unmatched: 12. With regard to this clone: What it binds is not known.

Using immunoSEQ multiplex PCR, the repertoire was profiled, and TCRdb retains in-frame clones only, with some absent. This table holds over 55,000 clones, approximately 80% found once. The time point was: week 11, during vaccination. With topical imiquimod, each dose of the vaccine consisted of 300 ug of mutant IDH1 20-mer peptide. The J gene is TRBJ2-1, the V gene TRBV19, with 11 positions matching TRBD2. The specimen comprised PBMCs, sampled from a glioma patient whose treatment included an IDH1 peptide vaccine. This TCR derives from a man aged 25-45 years with glioma. This chain's CDR3 is CASQPGLAEGVEQFF. CDR3 DNA: TGTGCCAGTCAACCGGGACTAGCGGAGGGGGTTGAGCAGTTCTTC.